This T cell receptor (beta chain) emerged from a study of cytomegalovirus exposure and HLA in healthy donors (dated by TCRdb to the late 2010s). With respect to the entire study: A later analysis indicated that the roughly 130 validation repertoires were generated on the platform also employed for the approximately 700 repertoires of the first cohort. The aim of the study was to test whether cataloging public T cell receptors could identify signatures of past pathogen exposure. Besides the first cohort of under 700 subjects, a separate validation cohort made up of over 100 different subjects was used. To predict cytomegalovirus infection status, the study brought together high-throughput TCR immunosequencing, statistical association of individual TCRs with disease status, and machine learning. Here is what the overall study found, with its caveats: The study listed around 160 TCR beta chains as associated with cytomegalovirus. According to the authors, the approach could potentially be generalized to other disease states and immunological phenotypes. The classifier was reported to diagnose cytomegalovirus status with high specificity and sensitivity in both the original cohort and the validation cohort. Three of the identified cytomegalovirus-associated TCR beta chains were confirmed in vitro to be specific for cytomegalovirus antigens. Across donors, most TCR sequences were observed very rarely, whereas some public TCRs were present in many individuals. A later analysis found that TCRs clustered in the first cohort also tended to co-occur in the approximately 120 validation repertoires, with roughly 95% of cluster scores above 0. The validation cohort had no HLA typing available for a later analysis, so co-occurrence within that cohort was assessed over all 120 or so repertoires.

The donors were included in the validation cohort of approximately 130 subjects, a group kept apart from the roughly 670-subject first cohort. Trimming at the junction amounts to 3 bases on V and 3 bases on J, and the germline ends lie 15 bases apart. There are 15 amino acids in the CDR3, from cysteine to phenylalanine inclusive. This entry keeps only the CDR3 DNA: 45 bases, framed from base 1. According to the germline V gene, CDR1 reads MDHEN and CDR2 reads SYDVKM. Libraries were constructed by the immunoSEQ multiplex PCR assay. The study's own analysis went as follows. A statistical classification framework was built for diagnosing cytomegalovirus status from the catalog of TCR beta chain sequences. Not all clones reach the TCRdb copy of this immuneACCESS table, which keeps in-frame sequences only. Checked studies attribute under half of the gap to unresolved V genes and leave the rest unexplained. That table is the source of V, J and clone size, and D and trimming were worked out from the DNA. This sample is represented by about 130,000 clones; approximately 94% of them were singletons. The leading ten clones occupy roughly 1.2% of the sample.

Note on this clone: The antigen this receptor binds is unknown. The record has no base qualities; no much larger clone is one base away.

This sequence was found in a woman under 30 in good health and CMV-seronegative. The chain uses TRBV28 and TRBJ2-7; the D segment could be TRBD1, given 7 matching bases. Sequencing was performed on PBMCs. The bases read TGTGCCAGCAGTTTGGGCAGGGGGGCTGTCTACGAGCAGTACTTC. Protein translation: CASSLGRGAVYEQYF. When the CDR3 is completed using the reference TRBV28 and TRBJ2-7 genes on either side, the full variable domain is DVKVTQSSRYLVKRTGEKVFLECVQDMDHENMFWYRQDPGLGLRLIYFSYDVKMKEKGDIPEGYSVSREKKERFSLILESASTNQTSMYLCASSLGRGAVYEQYFGPGTRLTVT.